This TCR beta chain is from a study of metastatic and nonmetastatic thyroid tumors. Across the whole study: The authors compared repertoires across blood and tumor or nodule tissue from malignant and benign thyroid patients. Study-wide results and caveats: In blood and tumor, TCR beta diversity was reportedly significantly higher in malignant thyroid tumors than in benign nodules.

The germline V gene has CDR1 DFQATT and CDR2 SNEGSKA (reference sequence). This CDR3 comprises 16 residues. Trimming cost V 3 bases and J 8 bases; bases outside gene matches: 14. Per the study methods: For papillary thyroid cancer, a distant-metastasis classifier was constructed from CDR3 differences observed across clinicopathological groups. From the PCR reads, TCRdb re-called clones with MiXCR. The V and J calls come from TCRdb's annotation, not from the publication. This sample yields tens of thousands of clones, of which around a third are seen a single time; more than 15% belongs to the top ten. Until they underwent thyroid surgery, no patient had received any treatment. For this clone: Its target is not known.

The sample was tumor tissue. This sequence was found in a female donor with papillary thyroid cancer or a benign thyroid nodule (not recorded which). Some clones in this sample may be carry-over from other donors' samples. The J gene is TRBJ1-4, the V gene TRBV20-1; TRBD1 aligns across 8 bases. CDR3 protein: CSARGGPGQAREKLFF. The CDR3 nucleotides are TGCAGTGCTAGGGGGGGCCCGGGACAGGCCAGGGAAAAACTGTTTTTT.